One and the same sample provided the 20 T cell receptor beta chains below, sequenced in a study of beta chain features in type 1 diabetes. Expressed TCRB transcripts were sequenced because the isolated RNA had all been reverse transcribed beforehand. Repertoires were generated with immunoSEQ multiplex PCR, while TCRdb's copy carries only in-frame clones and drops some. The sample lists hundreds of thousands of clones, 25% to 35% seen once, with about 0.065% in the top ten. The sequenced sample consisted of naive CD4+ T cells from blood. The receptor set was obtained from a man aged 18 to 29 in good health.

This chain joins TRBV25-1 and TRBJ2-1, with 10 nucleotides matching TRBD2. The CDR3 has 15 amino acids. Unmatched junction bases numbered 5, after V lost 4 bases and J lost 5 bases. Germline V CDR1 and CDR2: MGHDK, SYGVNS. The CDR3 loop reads CASSVAGGQNNEQFF. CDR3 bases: TGTGCCAGCAGTGTAGCGGGAGGCCAGAACAATGAGCAGTTCTTC. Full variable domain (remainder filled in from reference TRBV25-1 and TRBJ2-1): EADIYQTPRYLVIGTGKKITLECSQTMGHDKMYWYQQDPGMELHLIHYSYGVNSTEKGDLSSESTVSRIRTEHFPLTLESARPSHTSQYLCASSVAGGQNNEQFFGPGTRLTVL.

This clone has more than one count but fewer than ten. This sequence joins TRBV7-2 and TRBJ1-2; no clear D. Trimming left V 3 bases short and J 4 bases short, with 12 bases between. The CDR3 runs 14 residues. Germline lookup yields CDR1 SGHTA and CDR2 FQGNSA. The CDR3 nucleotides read TGTGCCAGCAGCTTTTGGGAGCTGACCTATGGCTACACCTTC. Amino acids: CASSFWELTYGYTF.

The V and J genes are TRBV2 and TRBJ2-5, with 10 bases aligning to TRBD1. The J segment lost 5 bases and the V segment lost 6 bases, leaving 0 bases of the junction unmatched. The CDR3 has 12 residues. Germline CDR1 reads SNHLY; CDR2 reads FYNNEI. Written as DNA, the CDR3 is TGTGCCAGCAGGGGACAGGGGGAGACCCAGTACTTC. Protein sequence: CASRGQGETQYF.

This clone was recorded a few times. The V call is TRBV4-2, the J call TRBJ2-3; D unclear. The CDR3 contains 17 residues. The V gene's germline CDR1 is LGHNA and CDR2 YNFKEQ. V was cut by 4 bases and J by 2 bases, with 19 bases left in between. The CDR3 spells CASSPLARMFVTDTQYF. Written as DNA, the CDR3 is TGTGCCAGCAGCCCCCTGGCTAGGATGTTTGTCACAGATACGCAGTATTTT.

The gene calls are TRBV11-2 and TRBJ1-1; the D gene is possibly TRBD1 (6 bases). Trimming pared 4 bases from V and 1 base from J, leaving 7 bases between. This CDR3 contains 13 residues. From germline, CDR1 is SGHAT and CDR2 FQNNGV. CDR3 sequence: CASSSQGNTEAFF. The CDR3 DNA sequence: TGTGCCAGCAGCTCACAGGGGAACACTGAAGCTTTCTTT.

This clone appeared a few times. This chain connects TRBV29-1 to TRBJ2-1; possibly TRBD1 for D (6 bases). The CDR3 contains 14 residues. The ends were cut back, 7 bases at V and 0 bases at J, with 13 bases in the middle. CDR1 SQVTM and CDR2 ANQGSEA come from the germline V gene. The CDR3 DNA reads TGCAGCGGGTGGGGACACCGCTCCTACAATGAGCAGTTCTTC. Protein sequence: CSGWGHRSYNEQFF.

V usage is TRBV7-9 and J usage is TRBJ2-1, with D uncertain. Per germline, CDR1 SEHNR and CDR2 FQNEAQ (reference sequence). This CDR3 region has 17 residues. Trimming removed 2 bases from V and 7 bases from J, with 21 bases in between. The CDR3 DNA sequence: TGTGCCAGCAGCTTAAGCTTTTCCCAGGCTTCCCCTAATGAGCAGTTCTTC. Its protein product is CASSLSFSQASPNEQFF.

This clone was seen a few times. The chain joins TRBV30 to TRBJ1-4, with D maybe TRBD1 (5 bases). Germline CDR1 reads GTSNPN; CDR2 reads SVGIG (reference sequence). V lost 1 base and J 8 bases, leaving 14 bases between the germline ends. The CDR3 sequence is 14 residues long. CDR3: CAWSDGQGGEKLFF. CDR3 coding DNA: TGTGCCTGGAGTGACGGGCAGGGCGGAGAAAAACTGTTTTTT.

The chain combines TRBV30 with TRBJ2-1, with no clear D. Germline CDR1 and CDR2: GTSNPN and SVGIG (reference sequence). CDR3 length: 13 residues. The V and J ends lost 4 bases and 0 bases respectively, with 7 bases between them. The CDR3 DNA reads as TGTGCCTGGAACCCCCGCTCCTACAATGAGCAGTTCTTC. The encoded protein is CAWNPRSYNEQFF.

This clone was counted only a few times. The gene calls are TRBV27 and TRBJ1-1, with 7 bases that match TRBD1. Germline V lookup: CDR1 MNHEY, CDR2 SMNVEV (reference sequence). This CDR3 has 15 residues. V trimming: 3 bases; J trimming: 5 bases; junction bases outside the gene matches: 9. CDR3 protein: CASSFTRDRDTEAFF. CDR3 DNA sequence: TGTGCCAGCAGTTTTACAAGAGACAGGGATACTGAAGCTTTCTTT.

CDR3 protein: CASSEYPGGNYGYTF. CDR3 bases: TGTGCCAGCAGTGAATACCCCGGGGGAAACTATGGCTACACCTTC. J is TRBJ1-2 and V is TRBV25-1, with D possibly matching TRBD1 (5 bases). V was trimmed by 0 bases and J by 2 bases, leaving 10 bases between them. The CDR3 is 15 residues long. The V gene's germline CDR1 is MGHDK and CDR2 SYGVNS.

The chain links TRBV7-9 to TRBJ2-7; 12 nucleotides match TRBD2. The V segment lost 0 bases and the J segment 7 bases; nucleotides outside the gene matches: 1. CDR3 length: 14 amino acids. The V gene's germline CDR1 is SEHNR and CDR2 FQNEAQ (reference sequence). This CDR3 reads CASSLAGTSGEQYF. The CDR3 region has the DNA TGTGCCAGCAGCTTAGCCGGGACTAGCGGGGAGCAGTACTTC. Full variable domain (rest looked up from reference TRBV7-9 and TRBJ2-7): DTGVSQNPRHKITKRGQNVTFRCDPISEHNRLYWYRQTLGQGPEFLTYFQNEAQLEKSRLLSDRFSAERPKGSFSTLEIQRTEQGDSAMYLCASSLAGTSGEQYFGPGTRLTVT.

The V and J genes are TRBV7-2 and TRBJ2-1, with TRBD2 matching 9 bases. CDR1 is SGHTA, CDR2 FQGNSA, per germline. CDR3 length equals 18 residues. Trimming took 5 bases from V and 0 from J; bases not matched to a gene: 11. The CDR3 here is CASSARGTSQTSYNEQFF. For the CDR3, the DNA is TGTGCCAGCAGCGCGCGCGGGACTAGCCAAACCTCCTACAATGAGCAGTTCTTC.

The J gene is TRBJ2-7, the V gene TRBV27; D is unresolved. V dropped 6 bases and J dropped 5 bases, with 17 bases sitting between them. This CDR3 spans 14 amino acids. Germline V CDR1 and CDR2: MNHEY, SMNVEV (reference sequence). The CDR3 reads CASSPGLRGHEQYF. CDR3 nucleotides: TGTGCCAGCAGCCCGGGCCTCCGTGGTCACGAGCAGTACTTC.

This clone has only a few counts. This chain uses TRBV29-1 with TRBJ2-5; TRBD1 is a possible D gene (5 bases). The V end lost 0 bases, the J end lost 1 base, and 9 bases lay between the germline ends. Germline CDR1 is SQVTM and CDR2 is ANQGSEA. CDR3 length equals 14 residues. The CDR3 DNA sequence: TGCAGCGTTGAAGATACAGGCAGCCAAGAGACCCAGTACTTC. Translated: CSVEDTGSQETQYF.

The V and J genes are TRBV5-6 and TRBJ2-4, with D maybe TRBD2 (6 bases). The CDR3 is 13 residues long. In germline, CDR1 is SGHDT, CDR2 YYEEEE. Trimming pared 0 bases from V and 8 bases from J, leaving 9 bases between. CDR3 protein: CASSLGRRDIQYF. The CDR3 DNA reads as TGTGCCAGCAGCTTGGGGCGGAGGGACATTCAGTACTTC. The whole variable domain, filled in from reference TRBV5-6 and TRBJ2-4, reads DAGVTQSPTHLIKTRGQQVTLRCSPKSGHDTVSWYQQALGQGPQFIFQYYEEEERQRGNFPDRFSGHQFPNYSSELNVNALLLGDSALYLCASSLGRRDIQYFGAGTRLSVL.

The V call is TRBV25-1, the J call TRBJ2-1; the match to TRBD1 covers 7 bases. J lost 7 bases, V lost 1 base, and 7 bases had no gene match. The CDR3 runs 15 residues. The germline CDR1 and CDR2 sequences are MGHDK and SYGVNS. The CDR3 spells CASSESGGVANEQFF. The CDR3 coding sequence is TGTGCCAGCAGTGAATCAGGGGGTGTTGCAAATGAGCAGTTCTTC.

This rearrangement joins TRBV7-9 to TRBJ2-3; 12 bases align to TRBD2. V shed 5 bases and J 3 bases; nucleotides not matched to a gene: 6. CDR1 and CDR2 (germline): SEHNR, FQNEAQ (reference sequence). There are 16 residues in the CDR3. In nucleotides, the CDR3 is TGTGCCAGCAGCCCGAAAGGACTAGCGGGAACAGATACGCAGTATTTT. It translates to CASSPKGLAGTDTQYF.

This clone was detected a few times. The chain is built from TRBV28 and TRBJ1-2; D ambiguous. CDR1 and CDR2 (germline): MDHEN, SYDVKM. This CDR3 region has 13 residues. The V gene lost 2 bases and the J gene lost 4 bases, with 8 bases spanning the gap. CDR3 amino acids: CASSLRRSYGYTF. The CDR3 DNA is TGTGCCAGCAGTTTAAGGAGGAGCTATGGCTACACCTTC.

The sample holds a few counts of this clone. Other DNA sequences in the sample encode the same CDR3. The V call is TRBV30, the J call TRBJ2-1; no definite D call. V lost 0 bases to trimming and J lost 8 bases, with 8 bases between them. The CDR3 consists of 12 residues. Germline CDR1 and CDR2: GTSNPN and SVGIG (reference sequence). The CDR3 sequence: CAWSVLRHEQFF. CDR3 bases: TGTGCCTGGAGTGTATTGCGCCATGAGCAGTTCTTC.